These T cell receptor beta chains were read from a single sample in a study of CD8 T cells in ankylosing spondylitis. TCRdb redid the calling of the 5' RACE reads with MiXCR, one entry per CDR3 protein. The sample includes a few hundred thousand distinct CDR3 sequences, more than 20% seen only once; the top ten take 3.5%. The sample consisted of blood, either unsorted or a sorted T cell fraction (not recorded which). The receptors were sampled from a female donor with ankylosing spondylitis or in good health (not recorded which). Each CDR3 is given with its conserved first and last residue. Fields, in order: J gene, clone size, V gene, D gene, CDR3 DNA, CDR3 protein. The D gene is left open where the match is weak. Clone size appears in some rows only: once, few, many, or a class for an expanded clone.

>TRBJ2-5|NA|TRBV6-2/TRBV6-3|NA
TGTGCCAGCAGTTACGGCAGGACACAAGAGACCCAGTACTTC
CASSYGRTQETQYF
>TRBJ2-3|many|TRBV20-1|NA
TGCAGTGCTAGGGGGACCACATTCCTTAGCACAGATACGCAGTATTTT
CSARGTTFLSTDTQYF
>TRBJ2-2|NA|TRBV5-1|TRBD2
TGCGCCAGCAGCTTGAGACTAGCGGACACCGGGGAGCTGTTTTTT
CASSLRLADTGELFF
>TRBJ2-2|NA|TRBV10-3|NA
TGTGCCATCAGGGACCCCTCCTCCGGGGAGCTGTTTTTT
CAIRDPSSGELFF
>TRBJ2-7|many|TRBV29-1|TRBD1
TGCAGCGTAAGAACCGGGACAGGAGTGGACGAGCAGTACTTC
CSVRTGTGVDEQYF
>TRBJ2-5|NA|TRBV20-1|NA
TGCAGTGCTAGAGATACGGTCCAAGAGACCCAGTACTTC
CSARDTVQETQYF
>TRBJ2-1|many|TRBV12-3/TRBV12-4|TRBD2
TGTGCCAGCACCTATTTAGCGGGAAATCGGTTCTTC
CASTYLAGNRFF
>TRBJ2-1|few|TRBV5-1|NA
TGCGCCAGCAGCGGGGGCGGAAGTGAGCAGTTCTTC
CASSGGGSEQFF
>TRBJ2-2|few|TRBV20-1|NA
TGCAGTGCTCCCGGACCACTAGGGACCGGGGAGCTGTTTTTT
CSAPGPLGTGELFF
>TRBJ2-4|few|TRBV18|NA
TGTGCCAGCTCACCATTTGCAGGGAAGAACATTCAGTACTTC
CASSPFAGKNIQYF
>TRBJ1-5|NA|TRBV3-1|NA
TGTGCCAGCAGCCAAGAAGCCGGGGTTCAGCCCCAGCATTTT
CASSQEAGVQPQHF
>TRBJ2-2|NA|TRBV7-9|NA
TGTGCCAGCAGCTTATCTGGCAGACTCAACACCGGGGAGCTGTTTTTT
CASSLSGRLNTGELFF
>TRBJ2-1|few|TRBV7-9|TRBD2
TGTGCCAGCAGCTTAGTGAGCGGGAAATACAATGAGCAGTTCTTC
CASSLVSGKYNEQFF
>TRBJ2-1|many|TRBV20-1|NA
TGCAGTGCTAGTGAGGGTGGAGTTGAGCAGTTCTTC
CSASEGGVEQFF
>TRBJ2-1|many|TRBV4-3|NA
TGCGCCAGCAGCCAGGGAACGACCTTGGCCTACAATGAGCAGTTCTTC
CASSQGTTLAYNEQFF
>TRBJ2-7|few|TRBV4-3|TRBD2
TGCGCCAGCAGCCAAGATGGGGGGGTCCAAACCCCCTACGAGCAGTACTTC
CASSQDGGVQTPYEQYF
>TRBJ1-6|few|TRBV25-1|NA
TGTGCCAGCAGTACGGCAGGGTATAATTCACCCCTCCACTTT
CASSTAGYNSPLHF
>TRBJ2-7|NA|TRBV7-2|TRBD2
TGTGCCAGCAGCCCCTCCCCTAGTAGCGGGAGGGCCCACGAGCAGTACTTC
CASSPSPSSGRAHEQYF
>TRBJ2-2|many|TRBV5-1|TRBD1
TGCGCCAGCAGCTCGACAGGGACCCTCACCGGGGAGCTGTTTTTT
CASSSTGTLTGELFF
>TRBJ2-4|few|TRBV11-2|NA
TGTGCCAGCAGCCCCGGGCCCCGTCGGAACATTCAGTATTTC
CASSPGPRRNIQYF
>TRBJ2-1|NA|TRBV7-6|TRBD2
TGTGCCAGCAGCCCCCTCGGGAGGAACAATGAGCAGTTCTTC
CASSPLGRNNEQFF
>TRBJ2-7|NA|TRBV3-1|NA
TGTGCCAGCAGCCAATCCGACAGTCTGGACTTC
CASSQSDSLDF
>TRBJ2-1|NA|TRBV24-1|NA
TGTGCCACCAGTGACCCTGAGGTCCGCGGTGAGCAGTTCTTC
CATSDPEVRGEQFF
>TRBJ1-1|NA|TRBV12-3/TRBV12-4|NA
TGTGCCAGCACTCCGGGACGGGTAAACACTGAAGCTTTCTTT
CASTPGRVNTEAFF
>TRBJ2-3|NA|TRBV6-2/TRBV6-3|NA
TGTGCCAGCAGTGACGGGGATACGCAGTATTTT
CASSDGDTQYF
>TRBJ2-5|few|TRBV10-1|NA
TGCGCCAGCAGTGGGGACTTGGAGACCCAGTACTTC
CASSGDLETQYF
>TRBJ1-1|few|TRBV10-1|NA
TGCGCCAGCAGTCATGAATTGACAGACCGAGGTGGTGAAGCTTTCTTT
CASSHELTDRGGEAFF
>TRBJ1-4|few|TRBV20-1|TRBD1
TGCAGTGCGCTACAGGGGGCAGGGGAAAAACTGTTTTTT
CSALQGAGEKLFF
>TRBJ2-7|few|TRBV6-2/TRBV6-3|TRBD2
TGTGCCAGCAGTGTTCTAGCGGGAGTCGCCTACGAGCAGTACTTC
CASSVLAGVAYEQYF
>TRBJ2-7|NA|TRBV5-1|NA
TGCGCCAGCAGCCTGGACGGTGTGGTCGACGAGCAGTACTTC
CASSLDGVVDEQYF
>TRBJ2-5|NA|TRBV7-3|TRBD2
TGTGCCAGCAGCCCCACTAGCGGGAGTCGGGAGACCCAGTACTTC
CASSPTSGSRETQYF
>TRBJ2-3|NA|TRBV12-3/TRBV12-4|TRBD2
TGTGCCAGCAGTGCCAGGACTAGCGGGGTGGATACGCAGTATTTT
CASSARTSGVDTQYF
>TRBJ2-1|few|TRBV7-2|NA
TGTGCCAGCAGCCCCTCAGCGGCCAACTACAATGAGCAGTTCTTC
CASSPSAANYNEQFF
>TRBJ2-3|few|TRBV18|NA
TGTGCCAGCTCACCACCCTCTGTTGGGACAGATACGCAGTATTTT
CASSPPSVGTDTQYF
>TRBJ2-5|NA|TRBV20-1|NA
TGCAGTGCCGGTTCCGGAGGGCAAGAGACCCAGTACTTC
CSAGSGGQETQYF
>TRBJ2-2|once|TRBV7-9|NA
TGTGCCAGCAGCTTAGGTCGCACAAACACCGGGGAGCTGTTTTTT
CASSLGRTNTGELFF
>TRBJ2-7|NA|TRBV5-5|TRBD2
TGTGCCAGCAGCTCAGAACTAGCGGGAGAGGTCGAGCAGTACTTC
CASSSELAGEVEQYF
>TRBJ2-1|many|TRBV25-1|TRBD2
TGTGCCAGCAGTGAATGGGCTAGCGGGAAGGTCGATGAGCAGTTCTTC
CASSEWASGKVDEQFF
>TRBJ2-3|few|TRBV12-3/TRBV12-4|NA
TGTGCCAGCTCTCGGAGGGGAGGCACAGATACGCAGTATTTT
CASSRRGGTDTQYF
>TRBJ2-5|NA|TRBV29-1|TRBD2
TGCAGCGCCCGACTAGCGGGAGAAGAGACCCAGTACTTC
CSARLAGEETQYF
>TRBJ2-3|many|TRBV20-1|NA
TGCAGTGCTAGACCTCGGAGGTCCACAGATACGCAGTATTTT
CSARPRRSTDTQYF
>TRBJ1-1|many|TRBV5-1|NA
TGCGCCAGCAGCTTGGGAGACAGGAAGACTGAAGCTTTCTTT
CASSLGDRKTEAFF
>TRBJ1-1|NA|TRBV6-6|NA
TGTGCCAGCAGTTGGGTGCATGAAGCTTTCTTT
CASSWVHEAFF
>TRBJ2-2|NA|TRBV7-2|NA
TGTGCCAGCAGCTTACGCATAGGGTCGACCGGGGAGCTGTTTTTT
CASSLRIGSTGELFF
>TRBJ1-2|NA|TRBV20-1|NA
TGCAGTGCTACCGGGGACTATGGCTACACCTTC
CSATGDYGYTF
>TRBJ1-1|NA|TRBV25-1|NA
TGTGCCAGCAGTTTGGGGGTCCGGGGGAACACTGAAGCTTTCTTT
CASSLGVRGNTEAFF
>TRBJ2-1|many|TRBV5-5|TRBD2
TGTGCCAGCAGGTTAGCGGGATTGAGTGAGCAGTTCTTC
CASRLAGLSEQFF
>TRBJ2-5|NA|TRBV20-1|NA
TGCAGTGCTTTTGGGGGTAGGGGAGACGGGGAGACCCAGTACTTC
CSAFGGRGDGETQYF
>TRBJ2-1|NA|TRBV12-3/TRBV12-4|TRBD2
TGTGCCAGCAGTTTAGCGGGAGGGCATAGAAATGAGCAGTTCTTC
CASSLAGGHRNEQFF